This TCR beta chain originates from a study of radiation and T cells in renal cell carcinoma. Points from the study as a whole: Top tumor clonotypes rose in blood 2 weeks post-radiation, then contracted.

From germline, CDR1 is SGHTA and CDR2 FQGTGA. V was pared by 4 bases and J by 4 bases, with 23 bases between. The CDR3 length is 18 residues. Time point of the sample: blood 4 weeks post-SBRT, at nephrectomy. Documented treatment: 15 Gy SBRT to primary tumor, nephrectomy 4 weeks later. Nephrectomy followed 15 Gy stereotactic body radiation by 4 weeks. Serial blood draws occurred at baseline and 2 and 4 weeks post-SBRT. This renal cell carcinoma was of the clear cell type. Some clones are missing from TCRdb's copy, which holds only in-frame ones; the method was immunoSEQ multiplex PCR. The data contain about 170,000 clones, 88% of them singletons. Remarks on this clone: What it recognizes is unknown.

This clonotype originated in a woman aged 45-60 years with renal cell carcinoma. The chain carries TRBV7-3 and TRBJ2-1; D possibly corresponds to TRBD1 (6 bases). This specimen was blood, taken from a patient whose treatment included radiotherapy and nephrectomy. In DNA, the CDR3 is TGTGCCAGCAGCTCCCGCGCGCCGACCAGGGGTGGGTACAATGAGCAGTTCTTC. Protein sequence: CASSSRAPTRGGYNEQFF.